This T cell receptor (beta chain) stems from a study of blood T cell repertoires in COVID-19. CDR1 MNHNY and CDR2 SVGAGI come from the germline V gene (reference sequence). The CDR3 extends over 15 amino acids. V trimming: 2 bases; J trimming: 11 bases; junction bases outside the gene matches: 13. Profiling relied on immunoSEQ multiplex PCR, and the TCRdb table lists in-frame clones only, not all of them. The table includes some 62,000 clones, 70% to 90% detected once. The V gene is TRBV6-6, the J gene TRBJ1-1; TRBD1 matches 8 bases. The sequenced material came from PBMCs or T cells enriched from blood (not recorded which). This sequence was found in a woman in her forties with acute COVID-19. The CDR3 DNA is TGTGCCAGCAGTTACCCACGGGACAGGCAAGCTGGGGCTTTCTTT. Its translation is CASSYPRDRQAGAFF.